This T cell receptor beta chain comes out of a study of HIV-infected patients and healthy controls. Around 450 ng RNA was reverse transcribed with alpha and beta constant-region primers. Separate chain-specific third strand synthesis with multiplexing indices produced the alpha and beta libraries. Each molecule carried a 12-nucleotide identifier made of two joined random hexamers added before amplification. From the 5' RACE reads, TCRdb called clonotypes with MiXCR, one entry per CDR3 protein. The data contain around 18,000 distinct CDR3 sequences, around 10% of them singletons. This clonotype has a count of ten or more. Its antigen is undetermined. The CDR3 is 15 residues long. The germline V gene has CDR1 MNHEY and CDR2 SMNVEV (reference sequence). Trimming removed 2 bases from V and 1 base from J; junction bases left unmatched: 4. General observations from the study: CMV-associated CDR3s mostly grew nonsignificantly during therapy, while HIV-associated CDR3s declined significantly. Healthy controls shared more CDR3 sequences between individuals than HIV-infected patients did.

The repertoire came from unfractionated whole blood and reflected all unsorted peripheral T cells. As controls, some ten uninfected healthy donors gave samples, and a handful of gave two samples roughly 3 months apart. The chain is built from TRBV27 and TRBJ1-1, with 7 bases aligning to TRBD1. The sample consisted of blood. This clonotype originated in an adult in good health. The CDR3 DNA reads as TGTGCCAGCAGTTTAAACGCAGGGGGGAACACTGAAGCTTTCTTT. This sequence encodes CASSLNAGGNTEAFF.